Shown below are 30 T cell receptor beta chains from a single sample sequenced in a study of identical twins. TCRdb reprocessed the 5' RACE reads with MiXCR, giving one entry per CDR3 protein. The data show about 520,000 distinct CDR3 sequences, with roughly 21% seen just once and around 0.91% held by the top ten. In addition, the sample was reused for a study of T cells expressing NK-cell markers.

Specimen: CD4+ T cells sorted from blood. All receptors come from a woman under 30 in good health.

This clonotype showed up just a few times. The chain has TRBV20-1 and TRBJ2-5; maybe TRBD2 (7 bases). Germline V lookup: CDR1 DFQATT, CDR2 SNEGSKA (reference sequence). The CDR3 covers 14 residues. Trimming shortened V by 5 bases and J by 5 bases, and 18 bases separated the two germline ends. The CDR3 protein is CSALVGGAGETQYF. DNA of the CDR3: TGCAGTGCTCTTGTTGGGGGGGCCGGGGAGACCCAGTACTTC.

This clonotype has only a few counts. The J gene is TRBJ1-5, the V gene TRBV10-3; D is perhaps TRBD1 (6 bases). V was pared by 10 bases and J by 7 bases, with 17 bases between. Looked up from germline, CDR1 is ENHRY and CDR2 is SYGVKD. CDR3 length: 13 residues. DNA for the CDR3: TGTGCCACCCGGGGGGGGGCAAAGCAGCCCCAGCATTTT. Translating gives CATRGGAKQPQHF.

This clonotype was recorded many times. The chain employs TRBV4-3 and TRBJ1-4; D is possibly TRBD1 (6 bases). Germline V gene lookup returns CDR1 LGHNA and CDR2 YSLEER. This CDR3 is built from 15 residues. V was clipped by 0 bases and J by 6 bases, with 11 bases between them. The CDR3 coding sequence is TGCGCCAGCAGCCAAGAGTGGGGGGCGGATGAAAAACTGTTTTTT. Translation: CASSQEWGADEKLFF.

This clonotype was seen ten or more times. The CDR3 nucleotides read TGCAGTGCTAGAGAATCAGGGCTGGATCAGCCCCAGCATTTT. Its protein product is CSARESGLDQPQHF. The chain recombines TRBV20-1 with TRBJ1-5, with D perhaps matching TRBD1 (5 bases). This CDR3 region has 14 residues. Germline V gene lookup returns CDR1 DFQATT and CDR2 SNEGSKA (reference sequence). Trimming removed 0 bases from V and 5 bases from J, with 11 bases in between.

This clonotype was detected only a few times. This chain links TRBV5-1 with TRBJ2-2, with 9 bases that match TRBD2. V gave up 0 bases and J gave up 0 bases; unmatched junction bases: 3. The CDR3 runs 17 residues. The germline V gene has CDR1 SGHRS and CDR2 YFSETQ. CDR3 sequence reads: CASSLGLAEPNTGELFF. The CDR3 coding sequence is TGCGCCAGCAGCTTGGGACTAGCGGAGCCGAACACCGGGGAGCTGTTTTTT.

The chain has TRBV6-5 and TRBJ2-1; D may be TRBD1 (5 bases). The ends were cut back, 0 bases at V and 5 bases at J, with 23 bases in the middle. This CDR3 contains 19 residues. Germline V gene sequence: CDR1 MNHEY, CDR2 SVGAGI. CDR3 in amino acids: CASSYSNQGYASKNNEQFF. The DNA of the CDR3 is TGTGCCAGCAGTTACTCGAATCAGGGATACGCATCCAAAAACAATGAGCAGTTCTTC.

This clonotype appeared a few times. CDR3 DNA sequence: TGCGCCAGCAGACAGGGATCGGTTCAGCCCCAGCATTTT. It encodes CASRQGSVQPQHF. The chain has TRBV10-2 and TRBJ1-5; possibly TRBD1 for D (6 bases). Trimming took 6 bases from V and 6 from J, leaving 12 bases between them. Germline lookup yields CDR1 WSHSY and CDR2 SAAADI. The CDR3 sequence is 13 residues long.

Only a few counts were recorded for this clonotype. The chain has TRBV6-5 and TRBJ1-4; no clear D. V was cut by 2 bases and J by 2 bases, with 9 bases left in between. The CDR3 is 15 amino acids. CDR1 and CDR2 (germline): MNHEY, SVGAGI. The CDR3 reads CASSYRVSTNEKLFF. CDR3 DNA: TGTGCCAGCAGTTACAGGGTCAGCACTAATGAAAAACTGTTTTTT.

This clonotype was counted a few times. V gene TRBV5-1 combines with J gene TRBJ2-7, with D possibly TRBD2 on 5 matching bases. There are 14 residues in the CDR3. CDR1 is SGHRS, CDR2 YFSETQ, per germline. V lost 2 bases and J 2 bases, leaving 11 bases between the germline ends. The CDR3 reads CASSFGRGAYEQYF. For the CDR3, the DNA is TGCGCCAGCAGCTTTGGTCGGGGAGCCTACGAGCAGTACTTC.

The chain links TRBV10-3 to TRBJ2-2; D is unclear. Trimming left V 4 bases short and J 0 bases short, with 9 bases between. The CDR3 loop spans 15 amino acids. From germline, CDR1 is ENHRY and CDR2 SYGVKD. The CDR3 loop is CAISGSGPNTGELFF. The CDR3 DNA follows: TGTGCCATCAGTGGGTCTGGGCCGAACACCGGGGAGCTGTTTTTT.

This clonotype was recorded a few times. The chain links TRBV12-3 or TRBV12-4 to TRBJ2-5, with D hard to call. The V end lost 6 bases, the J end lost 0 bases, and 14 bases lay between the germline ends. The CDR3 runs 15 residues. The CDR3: CASSRPDWYQETQYF. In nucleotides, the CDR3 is TGTGCCAGCAGCCGTCCTGACTGGTACCAAGAGACCCAGTACTTC.

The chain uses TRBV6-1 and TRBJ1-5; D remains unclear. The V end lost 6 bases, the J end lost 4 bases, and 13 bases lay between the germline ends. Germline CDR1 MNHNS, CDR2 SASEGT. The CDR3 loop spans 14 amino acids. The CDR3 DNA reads TGTGCCAGCAGCCCCGACATCAGGAATCAGCCCCAGCATTTT. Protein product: CASSPDIRNQPQHF.

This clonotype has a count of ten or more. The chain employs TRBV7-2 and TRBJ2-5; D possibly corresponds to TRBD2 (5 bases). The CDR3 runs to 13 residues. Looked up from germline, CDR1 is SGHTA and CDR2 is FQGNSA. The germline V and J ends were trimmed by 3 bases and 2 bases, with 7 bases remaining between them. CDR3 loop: CASSFSGQETQYF. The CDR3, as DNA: TGTGCCAGCAGCTTCTCGGGACAAGAGACCCAGTACTTC.

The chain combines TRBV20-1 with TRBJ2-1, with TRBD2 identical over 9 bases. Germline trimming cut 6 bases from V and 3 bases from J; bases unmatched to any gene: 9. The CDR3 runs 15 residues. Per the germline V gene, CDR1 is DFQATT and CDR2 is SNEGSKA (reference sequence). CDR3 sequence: CSAPRPLAGYNEQFF. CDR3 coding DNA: TGCAGTGCGCCCAGGCCACTAGCGGGCTACAATGAGCAGTTCTTC.

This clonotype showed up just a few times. This CDR3 is CATSDRTVGETQYF. CDR3 coding DNA: TGTGCCACCAGTGATCGGACGGTTGGTGAGACCCAGTACTTC. V gene TRBV24-1 combines with J gene TRBJ2-5; D is ambiguous. Looked up from germline, CDR1 is KGHDR and CDR2 is SFDVKD. The length of the CDR3 is 14 residues. V lost 3 bases to trimming and J lost 5 bases, with 12 bases between them.

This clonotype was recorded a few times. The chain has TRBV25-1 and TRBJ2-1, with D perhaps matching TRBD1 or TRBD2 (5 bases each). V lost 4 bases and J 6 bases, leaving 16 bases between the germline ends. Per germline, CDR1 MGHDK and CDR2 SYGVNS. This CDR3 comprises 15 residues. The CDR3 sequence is CASSAFRDASNEQFF. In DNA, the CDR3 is TGTGCCAGCAGTGCGTTCCGGGACGCTAGCAATGAGCAGTTCTTC.

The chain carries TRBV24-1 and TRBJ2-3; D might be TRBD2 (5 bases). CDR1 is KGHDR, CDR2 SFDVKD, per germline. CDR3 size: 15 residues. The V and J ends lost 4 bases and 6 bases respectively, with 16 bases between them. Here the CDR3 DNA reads TGTGCCACCAGTGACCCCCGCCACGGCGGGGATACGCAGTATTTT. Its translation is CATSDPRHGGDTQYF.

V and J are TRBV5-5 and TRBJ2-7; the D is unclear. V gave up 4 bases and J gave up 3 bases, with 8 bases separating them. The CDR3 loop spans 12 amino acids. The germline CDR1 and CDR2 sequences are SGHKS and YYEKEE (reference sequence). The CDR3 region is CASSVSLYEQYF. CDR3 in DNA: TGTGCCAGCAGCGTCAGCCTCTACGAGCAGTACTTC.

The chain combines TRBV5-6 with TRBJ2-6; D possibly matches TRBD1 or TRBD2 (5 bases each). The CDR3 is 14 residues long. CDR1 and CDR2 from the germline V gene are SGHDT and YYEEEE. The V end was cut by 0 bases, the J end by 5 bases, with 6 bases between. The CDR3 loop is CASSLGGRANVLTF. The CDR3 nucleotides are TGTGCCAGCAGCTTGGGGGGGAGGGCCAACGTCCTGACTTTC.

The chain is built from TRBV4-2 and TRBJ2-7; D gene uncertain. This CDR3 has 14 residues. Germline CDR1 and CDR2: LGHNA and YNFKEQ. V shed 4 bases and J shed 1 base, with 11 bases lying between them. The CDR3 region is CASSLLQTSYEQYF. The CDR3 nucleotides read TGTGCCAGCAGCCTTCTACAGACTTCCTACGAGCAGTACTTC.

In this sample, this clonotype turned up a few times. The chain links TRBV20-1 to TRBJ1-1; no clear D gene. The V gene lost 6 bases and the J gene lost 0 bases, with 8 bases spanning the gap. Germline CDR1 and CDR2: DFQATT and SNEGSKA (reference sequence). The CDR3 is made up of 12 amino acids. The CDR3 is CSARPLNTEAFF. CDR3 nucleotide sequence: TGCAGTGCGAGACCCTTGAACACTGAAGCTTTCTTT.

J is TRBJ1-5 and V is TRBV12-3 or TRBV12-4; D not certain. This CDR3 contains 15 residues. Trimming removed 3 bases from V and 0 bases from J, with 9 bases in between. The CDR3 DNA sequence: TGTGCCAGCAGTTTCTCGGGATATAGCAATCAGCCCCAGCATTTT. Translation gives CASSFSGYSNQPQHF.

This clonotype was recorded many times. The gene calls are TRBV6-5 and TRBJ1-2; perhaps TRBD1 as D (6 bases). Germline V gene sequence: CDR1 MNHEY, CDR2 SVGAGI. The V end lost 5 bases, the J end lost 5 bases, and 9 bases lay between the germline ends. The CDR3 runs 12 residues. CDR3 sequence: CASSTGRYGYTF. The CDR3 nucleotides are TGTGCCAGCAGTACAGGGCGTTATGGCTACACCTTC.

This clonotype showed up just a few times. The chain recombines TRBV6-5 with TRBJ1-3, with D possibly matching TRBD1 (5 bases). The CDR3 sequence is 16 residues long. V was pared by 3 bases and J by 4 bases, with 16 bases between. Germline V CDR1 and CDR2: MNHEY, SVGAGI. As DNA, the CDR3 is TGTGCCAGCAGTTATGCTCCGGGACGTCGCGGAAACACCATATATTTT. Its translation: CASSYAPGRRGNTIYF.

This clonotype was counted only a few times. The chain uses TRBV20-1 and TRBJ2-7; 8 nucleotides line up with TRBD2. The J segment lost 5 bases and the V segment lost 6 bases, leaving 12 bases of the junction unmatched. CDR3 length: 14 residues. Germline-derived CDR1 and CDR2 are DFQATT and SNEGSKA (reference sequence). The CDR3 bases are TGCAGTGCCCCGGGGAGCGGGAGTATAAACGAGCAGTACTTC. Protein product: CSAPGSGSINEQYF.

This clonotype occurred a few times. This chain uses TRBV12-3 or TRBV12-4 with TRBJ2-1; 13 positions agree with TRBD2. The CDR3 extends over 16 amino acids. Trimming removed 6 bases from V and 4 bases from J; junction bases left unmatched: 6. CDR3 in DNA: TGTGCCAGCAGACCACTAGCGGGGGGGCCATACAATGAGCAGTTCTTC. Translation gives CASRPLAGGPYNEQFF.

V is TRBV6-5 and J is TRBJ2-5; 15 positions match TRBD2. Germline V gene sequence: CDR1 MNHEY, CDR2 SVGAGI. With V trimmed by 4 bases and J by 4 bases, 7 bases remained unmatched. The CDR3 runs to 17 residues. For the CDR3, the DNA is TGTGCCAGCAGTTTTGGACTAGCGGGGGGGATAGGAGAGACCCAGTACTTC. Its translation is CASSFGLAGGIGETQYF.

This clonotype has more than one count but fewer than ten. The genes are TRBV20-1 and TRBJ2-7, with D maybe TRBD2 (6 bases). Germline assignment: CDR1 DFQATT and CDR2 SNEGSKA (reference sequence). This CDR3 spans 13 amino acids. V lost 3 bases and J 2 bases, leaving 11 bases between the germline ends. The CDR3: CSASLAGTYEQYF. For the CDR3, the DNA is TGCAGTGCTAGTTTGGCGGGGACCTACGAGCAGTACTTC.

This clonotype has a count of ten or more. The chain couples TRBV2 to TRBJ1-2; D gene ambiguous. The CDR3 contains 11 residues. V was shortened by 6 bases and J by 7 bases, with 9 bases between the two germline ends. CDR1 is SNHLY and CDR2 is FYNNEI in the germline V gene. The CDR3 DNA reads TGTGCCAGCAGCCTTCTATTTGGCTACACCTTC. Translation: CASSLLFGYTF.

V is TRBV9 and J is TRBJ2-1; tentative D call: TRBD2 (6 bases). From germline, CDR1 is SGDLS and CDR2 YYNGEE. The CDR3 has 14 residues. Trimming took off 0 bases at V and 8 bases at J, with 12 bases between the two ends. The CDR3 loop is CASSVGDGGDEQFF. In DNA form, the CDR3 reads TGTGCCAGCAGCGTAGGGGACGGAGGGGATGAGCAGTTCTTC.